The 12 T cell receptor beta chains presented below share a single source sample, sequenced in a study of early T cells in non-severe SARS-CoV-2 infection. TCRdb processed the 5' RACE reads anew with MiXCR; each CDR3 protein has one entry. The sample yields around 62,000 distinct CDR3 sequences, 4.9% seen once. Specimen: whole blood. These receptors were collected from an adult who was a healthcare worker with PCR-confirmed SARS-CoV-2 infection or an uninfected control (not recorded which).

This clonotype was observed many times. J is TRBJ2-7 and V is TRBV7-9; unclear D gene. The germline gives CDR1 SEHNR, CDR2 FQNEAQ (reference sequence). Trimming stripped 3 bases from V and 4 bases from J, with 7 bases between. The length of the CDR3 is 12 residues. The CDR3 nucleotides are TGTGCCAGCAGCTTCTCGGAGTACGAGCAGTACTTC. It specifies CASSFSEYEQYF. Together with reference TRBV7-9 and TRBJ2-7, the CDR3 gives the full variable domain: DTGVSQNPRHKITKRGQNVTFRCDPISEHNRLYWYRQTLGQGPEFLTYFQNEAQLEKSRLLSDRFSAERPKGSFSTLEIQRTEQGDSAMYLCASSFSEYEQYFGPGTRLTVT.

This clonotype was seen at least ten times. V and J are TRBV5-1 and TRBJ2-1, with 8 bases that match TRBD1. Unmatched junction bases numbered 22, after V lost 7 bases and J lost 7 bases. The length of the CDR3 is 18 residues. Per the germline V gene, CDR1 is SGHRS and CDR2 is YFSETQ. CDR3 DNA sequence: TGCGCCAGCTGGGCCGGGGCGCCGACAGGGGTCGGTAGGAATGAGCAGTTCTTC. Protein product: CASWAGAPTGVGRNEQFF.

The chain couples TRBV5-1 to TRBJ1-2; D unclear. V was shortened by 4 bases and J by 1 base, with 14 bases between the two germline ends. The CDR3 contains 15 residues. In germline, CDR1 is SGHRS, CDR2 YFSETQ. The CDR3 nucleotides read TGCGCCAGCAGCAAGAACGGCGAAAATAACTATGGCTACACCTTC. Encoded protein: CASSKNGENNYGYTF.

This clonotype appeared a few times. The rearrangement links TRBV7-9 to TRBJ2-7; TRBD2 is a possible D gene (5 bases). The germline V gene encodes CDR1 SEHNR and CDR2 FQNEAQ (reference sequence). The CDR3 totals 16 residues. V was pared by 4 bases and J by 2 bases, with 18 bases between. CDR3 in amino acids: CASSSFISAGTYEQYF. CDR3 bases: TGTGCCAGCAGCTCGTTTATTAGCGCAGGCACCTACGAGCAGTACTTC.

This clonotype was found many times. The CDR3 loop is CASSKRVELYNEQFF. The CDR3 DNA reads as TGTGCCAGCAGTAAGCGGGTAGAACTCTACAATGAGCAGTTCTTC. The rearrangement links TRBV7-8 to TRBJ2-1; D possibly corresponds to TRBD2 (6 bases). Deletions cut 6 bases from V and 3 bases from J, with 15 bases between. Germline V CDR1 and CDR2: SGHVS, FQNEAQ. The CDR3 is 15 amino acids. The whole variable domain, remainder taken from reference TRBV7-8 and TRBJ2-1, is GAGVSQSPRYKVAKRGQDVALRCDPISGHVSLFWYQQALGQGPEFLTYFQNEAQLDKSGLPSDRFFAERPEGSVSTLKIQRTQQEDSAVYLCASSKRVELYNEQFFGPGTRLTVL.

This clonotype was counted a few times. The V call is TRBV20-1, the J call TRBJ2-2; 9 nucleotides match TRBD2. This CDR3 has 13 residues. Germline lookup yields CDR1 DFQATT and CDR2 SNEGSKA (reference sequence). V lost 6 bases, J lost 5 bases, and 4 bases stayed unmatched. This CDR3 reads CSAKREVTGELFF. The CDR3 nucleotides read TGCAGTGCCAAGCGGGAGGTAACCGGGGAGCTGTTTTTT.

This clonotype was seen a few times. The rearrangement joins TRBV5-8 to TRBJ2-2, with D perhaps TRBD1 (5 bases). From germline, CDR1 is SGHTS and CDR2 YDEGEE. Deletions cut 7 bases from V and 0 bases from J, with 10 bases between. The CDR3 is 14 amino acids. Here the CDR3 DNA reads TGTGCCAGCGACAGAAGTTCGAACACCGGGGAGCTGTTTTTT. Protein sequence: CASDRSSNTGELFF.

This clonotype has at least ten counts. The rearrangement uses TRBV10-3 and TRBJ2-7; TRBD1 agrees at 9 bases. The ends lost 0 bases at V and 1 base at J; junction bases unmatched: 4. Germline-derived CDR1 and CDR2 are ENHRY and SYGVKD. This CDR3 contains 16 residues. In DNA form, the CDR3 reads TGTGCCATCAGTGAGTCACCTGGGACAGGGTCCTACGAGCAGTACTTC. Amino acids: CAISESPGTGSYEQYF.

The V gene is TRBV5-1, the J gene TRBJ2-7; D possibly corresponds to TRBD1 (6 bases). The CDR3 has 14 residues. V gave up 4 bases and J gave up 9 bases, with 20 bases separating them. CDR1 and CDR2 from the germline V gene are SGHRS and YFSETQ. CDR3 in amino acids: CASSGTGTQTGQYF. DNA for the CDR3: TGCGCCAGCAGCGGAACCGGGACACAAACAGGGCAGTACTTC.

This chain joins TRBV20-1 and TRBJ1-5, with 9 bases that match TRBD1. The CDR3 consists of 15 residues. Per the germline V gene, CDR1 is DFQATT and CDR2 is SNEGSKA (reference sequence). CDR3 loop: CSGLGGDREDQPQHF. As DNA, the CDR3 is TGCAGCGGCCTGGGGGGGGACAGGGAAGATCAGCCCCAGCATTTT.

This clonotype has only a few counts. V and J are TRBV23-1 and TRBJ2-7, with 12 bases identical to TRBD2. TRBV23-1 is an ORF; its function is uncertain. J gave up 2 bases and V 7 bases, and 18 bases lay outside the gene matches. The CDR3 is made up of 19 amino acids. The CDR3 loop is CASITGSLTLAGGAYEQYF. The CDR3 coding sequence is TGCGCCAGCATCACCGGGTCCTTAACACTAGCGGGAGGAGCCTACGAGCAGTACTTC.

This clonotype showed up just a few times. The genes are TRBV27 and TRBJ2-5, with unresolved D. CDR3 length: 12 residues. Deletions cut 4 bases from V and 4 bases from J, with 7 bases between. CDR1 and CDR2 (germline): MNHEY, SMNVEV (reference sequence). Here the CDR3 DNA reads TGTGCCAGCAGTTCGACAAGAGAGACCCAGTACTTC. This codes for CASSSTRETQYF.